Included here is one T cell receptor (beta chain) sequence, with context. What antigen it recognizes has not been identified. Within one base of it there is no much larger clone, and no base qualities were kept. The immunoSEQ Assay, a bias-controlled multiplex PCR, was used to amplify TCRbeta CDR3 regions from genomic DNA. On the authors' methods: The number of nucleated cells in each sample was estimated by amplification of reference gene primers within the assay. Sequence reads were collapsed and filtered to measure the absolute abundance of every unique TCRbeta CDR3 rearrangement. Productive Simpson clonality was computed per sample as the square root of Simpson's diversity index over productive rearrangements. TCRdb mirrors the immuneACCESS table, restricted to in-frame sequences. Some clones are absent from its copies; in checked studies, under half trace to an unresolved V gene, and the reason for the others is unknown. V and J calls and clone size are as listed in that table; D and trimming were resolved from the DNA. The table for this sample lists 250,000 to 300,000 clones; around 86% of them were counted only once. Together, the top ten hold roughly 2.2% of the sample.

The sample comes from a study of blood T cell repertoires in COVID-19 (TCRdb year 2020). Regarding the complete study: Samples covering the acute and convalescent phases of COVID-19 were provided by collaborators in the United States, Italy and Spain. The material from the prospective study consisted of cDNA or gDNA derived from T cells, B-cell-depleted T cells, or PBMCs. The dataset comprised deeply sampled blood TCRbeta repertoires from subjects exposed to, actively infected with, or recovered from COVID-19. The repertoires were made available in a free public database intended to serve as a resource for research on the immune response to SARS-CoV-2. The samples were drawn from the first 160 participants of the ongoing ImmuneRACE study and from over a thousand subjects provided by 6 global collaborators. The sample metadata nearly always contained a de-identified subject ID, COVID-19 status, age in years and sex. HLA class I and class II types, where available, came from metadata supplied by the sample provider rather than from assay-based typing.

Paper-wide results and their limitations: How much clinical and demographic metadata was included differed by source and by participant, and the metadata was provided uncurated.

The collaborating institutions used their own protocols to collect whole blood in K2EDTA tubes. For TCRbeta analysis, collaborators shipped samples as frozen whole blood, isolated PBMCs, or DNA extracted from either of those sample types. Material for sequencing was peripheral blood. This TCR derives from a middle-aged man with acute or convalescent COVID-19.

The DNA reads TGTGCCAGTAGTATGCGAGGGAGGGAGACCCAGTACTTC. Translation gives CASSMRGRETQYF. The rearrangement joined TRBV19 to TRBJ2-5, and possibly TRBD2, on 6 matching bases. Relative to germline, V is 3 bases shorter and J is 5 bases shorter, with 10 bases between their ends. CDR1 and CDR2, looked up from the germline V gene (reference sequence), are LNHDA and SQIVND. The CDR3 measures 13 amino acids from cysteine to phenylalanine. Only the CDR3 region is kept as DNA, spanning 39 bases read in frame from base 1.